The 23 T cell receptor beta chains given below trace back to one sample, sequenced in a study of siplizumab effects on memory and regulatory T cells. Clones were read by immunoSEQ multiplex PCR, and TCRdb kept only the in-frame ones, dropping some. The sample has tens of thousands of clones, about 90% seen once. The sample was naive CD4+ T cells sorted from blood. These receptors all stem from a human donor in good health.

This chain links TRBV19 with TRBJ2-4, with a possible D match to TRBD1 (6 bases). The ends were cut back, 6 bases at V and 1 base at J, with 10 bases in the middle. Germline CDR1 reads LNHDA; CDR2 reads SQIVND (reference sequence). This CDR3 has 14 residues. CDR3 sequence: CASRLGGAKNIQYF. The CDR3 bases are TGTGCCAGTAGACTAGGGGGTGCCAAAAACATTCAGTACTTC.

The chain uses TRBV10-1 and TRBJ1-1; 7 bases map to TRBD1. The CDR3 spans 13 residues. CDR1 and CDR2 (germline): WNHNN, SYGVQD (reference sequence). Trimming took 6 bases from V and 0 from J; bases not matched to a gene: 1. In DNA, the CDR3 is TGCGCCAGCAGAGGGGGCATGAACACTGAAGCTTTCTTT. It specifies CASRGGMNTEAFF.

This clone was observed a handful of times. The chain is built from TRBV6-5 and TRBJ1-5; no reliable D call. Germline V gene lookup returns CDR1 MNHEY and CDR2 SVGAGI. V was shortened by 0 bases and J by 2 bases, with 11 bases between the two germline ends. This CDR3 has 16 amino acids. This chain's CDR3 is CASSYSSGMGNQPQHF. DNA of the CDR3: TGTGCCAGCAGTTACTCGTCGGGGATGGGCAATCAGCCCCAGCATTTT.

The DNA for the CDR3 is TGTGCCAGCAGTGAAAAAATAGGGGCGGGGAGCGGGGTGGTAGCTTTCTTT. This sequence encodes CASSEKIGAGSGVVAFF. The V call is TRBV25-1, the J call TRBJ1-1; D may be TRBD1 (5 bases). V was cut by 2 bases and J by 10 bases, with 26 bases left in between. Germline V CDR1 and CDR2: MGHDK, SYGVNS. This CDR3 contains 17 residues.

The chain combines TRBV29-1 with TRBJ1-1; no definite D call. CDR1 is SQVTM, CDR2 ANQGSEA, per germline. Trimming left V 6 bases short and J 1 base short, with 12 bases between. This CDR3 has 13 amino acids. CDR3 in DNA: TGCAGCGTCCGACATCAAACGAACACTGAAGCTTTCTTT. Translating gives CSVRHQTNTEAFF.

The chain is built from TRBV7-8 and TRBJ1-1, with D possibly being TRBD1 (6 bases). CDR1 is SGHVS, CDR2 FQNEAQ, per germline. V shed 3 bases and J shed 1 base, with 9 bases lying between them. This CDR3 has 14 residues. The CDR3 loop is CASSFGTKNTEAFF. The CDR3 bases are TGTGCCAGCAGCTTTGGGACAAAGAACACTGAAGCTTTCTTT.

This chain joins TRBV5-6 and TRBJ1-5; D might be TRBD1 (5 bases). Germline CDR1 and CDR2: SGHDT and YYEEEE. The CDR3 length is 15 residues. The V and J ends lost 4 bases and 2 bases respectively, with 13 bases between them. The DNA of the CDR3 is TGTGCCAGCAGCCTCGGGAGGGGTCGCAATCAGCCCCAGCATTTT. Amino acid sequence: CASSLGRGRNQPQHF.

The gene calls are TRBV5-6 and TRBJ2-7; 8 nucleotides match TRBD2. Germline loops: CDR1 SGHDT, CDR2 YYEEEE. This CDR3 contains 15 residues. With V trimmed by 2 bases and J by 4 bases, 8 bases remained unmatched. The CDR3 region is CASSFYGGAFYEQYF. The CDR3 nucleotides are TGTGCCAGCAGCTTTTACGGGGGGGCGTTTTACGAGCAGTACTTC. Looking up the rest from reference TRBV5-6 and TRBJ2-7 gives the full variable domain: DAGVTQSPTHLIKTRGQQVTLRCSPKSGHDTVSWYQQALGQGPQFIFQYYEEEERQRGNFPDRFSGHQFPNYSSELNVNALLLGDSALYLCASSFYGGAFYEQYFGPGTRLTVT.

This sequence joins TRBV2 and TRBJ1-4; D is undetermined. V was trimmed by 6 bases and J by 4 bases, leaving 6 bases between them. This CDR3 contains 12 residues. The germline V gene has CDR1 SNHLY and CDR2 FYNNEI. The CDR3 DNA follows: TGTGCCAGCAGGGGGAGTAATGAAAAACTGTTTTTT. It specifies CASRGSNEKLFF.

The chain recombines TRBV19 with TRBJ2-4; weak D call: TRBD2 (5 bases). The germline V and J ends were trimmed by 4 bases and 8 bases, with 24 bases remaining between them. CDR3 length equals 17 residues. The V gene's germline CDR1 is LNHDA and CDR2 SQIVND (reference sequence). The CDR3, as DNA: TGTGCCAGTAGTAACGGGGAGCGGCTAGGGTTTTTCGACATTCAGTACTTC. It encodes CASSNGERLGFFDIQYF. Full variable domain (missing parts from reference TRBV19 and TRBJ2-4): DGGITQSPKYLFRKEGQNVTLSCEQNLNHDAMYWYRQDPGQGLRLIYYSQIVNDFQKGDIAEGYSVSREKKESFPLTVTSAQKNPTAFYLCASSNGERLGFFDIQYFGAGTRLSVL.

The chain couples TRBV6-5 to TRBJ2-7, with 8 bases aligning to TRBD2. The CDR3 runs to 15 residues. The ends lost 5 bases at V and 3 bases at J; junction bases unmatched: 9. From germline, CDR1 is MNHEY and CDR2 SVGAGI. CDR3 region: CASSPSGWKYYEQYF. CDR3 nucleotides: TGTGCCAGCAGTCCTAGCGGGTGGAAGTACTACGAGCAGTACTTC.

The gene calls are TRBV9 and TRBJ2-1; D is possibly TRBD2 (5 bases). The CDR3 is 15 amino acids. Germline V CDR1 and CDR2: SGDLS, YYNGEE. Trimming removed 0 bases at V and 1 base at J, with 8 bases between. The CDR3 reads CASSVDRGSYNEQFF. CDR3 bases: TGTGCCAGCAGCGTAGATCGGGGATCCTACAATGAGCAGTTCTTC. Variable domain in full (rest from reference TRBV9 and TRBJ2-1): DSGVTQTPKHLITATGQRVTLRCSPRSGDLSVYWYQQSLDQGLQFLIQYYNGEERAKGNILERFSAQQFPDLHSELNLSSLELGDSALYFCASSVDRGSYNEQFFGPGTRLTVL.

The V gene is TRBV10-3, the J gene TRBJ1-1, with 7 bases lining up with TRBD1. The CDR3 is 14 residues long. Germline values: CDR1 ENHRY, CDR2 SYGVKD. Trimming took 4 bases from V and 1 from J; bases not matched to a gene: 3. This chain's CDR3 is CAISVGDRNTEAFF. The CDR3 region has the DNA TGTGCCATCAGTGTGGGGGACAGGAACACTGAAGCTTTCTTT.

This sequence joins TRBV11-2 and TRBJ1-6, with D unclear. In germline, CDR1 is SGHAT, CDR2 FQNNGV. The CDR3 is made up of 15 amino acids. The V gene lost 0 bases and the J gene lost 8 bases, with 11 bases spanning the gap. CDR3 protein: CASSLEYTSYSPLHF. Here the CDR3 DNA reads TGTGCCAGCAGCTTAGAATATACCTCTTATTCACCCCTCCACTTT. Filled out from reference TRBV11-2 and TRBJ1-6, the complete variable domain reads EAGVAQSPRYKIIEKRQSVAFWCNPISGHATLYWYQQILGQGPKLLIQFQNNGVVDDSQLPKDRFSAERLKGVDSTLKIQPAKLEDSAVYLCASSLEYTSYSPLHFGNGTRLTVT.

This chain connects TRBV27 to TRBJ2-7; TRBD2 aligns across 7 bases. The CDR3 loop spans 14 amino acids. J was trimmed by 2 bases and V by 6 bases; bases with no gene match: 7. Germline-derived CDR1 and CDR2 are MNHEY and SMNVEV (reference sequence). The CDR3 DNA is TGTGCCAGCAGACCCGAACTAGCGACCTACGAGCAGTACTTC. This codes for CASRPELATYEQYF.

The V call is TRBV30, the J call TRBJ2-1, with a tentative D call TRBD2 (6 bases). With 3 bases removed from V and 7 bases from J, the gap between germline ends came to 7 bases. The CDR3 extends over 11 amino acids. The V gene's germline CDR1 is GTSNPN and CDR2 SVGIG (reference sequence). In nucleotides, the CDR3 is TGTGCCTGGAGCCTAGCGAATGAGCAGTTCTTC. Translating gives CAWSLANEQFF.

The CDR3 loop reads CASSLGPTSQETQYF. As DNA, the CDR3 is TGTGCCAGCAGCTTGGGACCTACCTCCCAAGAGACCCAGTACTTC. This rearrangement joins TRBV5-5 to TRBJ2-5; D gene ambiguous. Trimming took 0 bases from V and 1 from J, leaving 10 bases between them. The CDR3 totals 15 residues. CDR1 and CDR2 from the germline V gene are SGHKS and YYEKEE (reference sequence).

The chain employs TRBV19 and TRBJ2-3; 11 nucleotides match TRBD2. This CDR3 spans 16 amino acids. V trimming: 5 bases; J trimming: 5 bases; junction bases outside the gene matches: 9. In germline, CDR1 is LNHDA, CDR2 SQIVND (reference sequence). The CDR3 loop is CASSLIAGGLVDTQYF. In DNA, the CDR3 is TGTGCCAGTAGTCTAATAGCGGGAGGGCTCGTAGATACGCAGTATTTT.

The V call is TRBV5-1, the J call TRBJ2-5; D might be TRBD1 (6 bases). V dropped 4 bases and J dropped 2 bases, with 9 bases sitting between them. The CDR3 runs 13 residues. Germline loops: CDR1 SGHRS, CDR2 YFSETQ. As DNA, the CDR3 is TGCGCCAGCAGCCCGGACAGTCAAGAGACCCAGTACTTC. Translated, it gives CASSPDSQETQYF.

V gene TRBV11-3 combines with J gene TRBJ2-7, with TRBD2 matching 7 bases. From germline, CDR1 is SGHNT and CDR2 YENEEA. The CDR3 is 15 residues long. Losses at the gene ends were 4 bases for V and 4 bases for J; bases not matched to a gene: 10. DNA for the CDR3: TGTGCCAGCAGCTCGGCGGGAGTTGATGGGTACGAGCAGTACTTC. Translated: CASSSAGVDGYEQYF. Filled out from reference TRBV11-3 and TRBJ2-7, the complete variable domain reads EAGVVQSPRYKIIEKKQPVAFWCNPISGHNTLYWYLQNLGQGPELLIRYENEEAVDDSQLPKDRFSAERLKGVDSTLKIQPAELGDSAVYLCASSSAGVDGYEQYFGPGTRLTVT.

CDR3 in DNA: TGTGCCAGCAGCTTGGCCTACGGACAGTTGAACACTGAAGCTTTCTTT. Amino acid sequence: CASSLAYGQLNTEAFF. The V and J genes are TRBV5-8 and TRBJ1-1; possibly TRBD1 for D (6 bases). The CDR3 has 16 residues. Germline CDR1 reads SGHTS; CDR2 reads YDEGEE. V was clipped by 0 bases and J by 0 bases, with 12 bases between them.

J is TRBJ1-1 and V is TRBV6-5; tentative D call: TRBD1 (6 bases). CDR1 is MNHEY, CDR2 SVGAGI, per germline. This CDR3 region has 13 residues. The V gene lost 6 bases and the J gene lost 5 bases, with 13 bases spanning the gap. CDR3 sequence reads: CASRRGGPTEAFF. In DNA form, the CDR3 reads TGTGCCAGCAGACGTGGGGGGCCAACTGAAGCTTTCTTT.

This clone has a single count. This sequence joins TRBV5-4 and TRBJ2-3, with D possibly TRBD2 on 6 matching bases. The CDR3 spans 16 residues. Germline V CDR1 and CDR2: SGHNT, YYREEE (reference sequence). V was trimmed by 1 base and J by 0 bases, leaving 12 bases between them. The CDR3, as DNA: TGTGCCAGCAGCTTGAGGTTTGGGGGGAGCACAGATACGCAGTATTTT. This translates into CASSLRFGGSTDTQYF.